These 31 T cell receptor beta chains share one sample of origin, sequenced in a study of OX40 agonist ivuxolimab in advanced cancers. The repertoire was sequenced with immunoSEQ multiplex PCR; TCRdb's copy has only in-frame clones and lacks some. The table lists about 59,000 clones, 87% of them singletons. This material consisted of CD4+ or CD8+ T cells sorted from blood, taken in a trial of the OX40 agonist ivuxolimab. The receptor set was obtained from an adult with an advanced solid tumor such as melanoma, head and neck, liver or kidney cancer.

The chain couples TRBV7-2 to TRBJ2-7; 7 nucleotides line up with TRBD1. The germline gives CDR1 SGHTA, CDR2 FQGNSA. The J segment lost 4 bases and the V segment lost 3 bases, leaving 18 bases of the junction unmatched. The CDR3 totals 18 residues. CDR3 region: CASSFFPRRTGHIYEQYF. Here the CDR3 DNA reads TGTGCCAGCAGCTTCTTCCCCCGAAGGACAGGTCACATATACGAGCAGTACTTC.

This chain links TRBV7-2 with TRBJ2-5; 7 nucleotides match TRBD1. J lost 9 bases, V lost 1 base, and 8 bases had no gene match. The CDR3 has 14 amino acids. Per germline, CDR1 SGHTA and CDR2 FQGNSA. The chain's CDR3 is CASSLVGTVPAQYF. In DNA, the CDR3 is TGTGCCAGCAGCTTAGTGGGGACAGTCCCGGCCCAGTACTTC.

This rearrangement joins TRBV9 to TRBJ1-5; D unclear. CDR1 SGDLS and CDR2 YYNGEE come from the germline V gene. V was pared by 3 bases and J by 3 bases, with 10 bases between. This CDR3 comprises 14 residues. The CDR3 sequence: CASSGAGYNQPQHF. The CDR3 nucleotides are TGTGCCAGCAGCGGGGCAGGATACAATCAGCCCCAGCATTTT.

V usage is TRBV5-4 and J usage is TRBJ2-7; no firm D call. The CDR3 has 12 amino acids. Germline values: CDR1 SGHNT, CDR2 YYREEE (reference sequence). With 4 bases removed from V and 7 bases from J, the gap between germline ends came to 12 bases. The CDR3 reads CASSQSQREQYF. The CDR3 DNA reads TGTGCCAGCAGCCAGTCTCAGAGAGAGCAGTACTTC. The full variable domain, rest sourced from reference TRBV5-4 and TRBJ2-7, is ETGVTQSPTHLIKTRGQQVTLRCSSQSGHNTVSWYQQALGQGPQFIFQYYREEENGRGNFPPRFSGLQFPNYSSELNVNALELDDSALYLCASSQSQREQYFGPGTRLTVT.

Details on this clone: One junction end disagrees with the germline gene, perhaps due to a read error. The chain recombines TRBV11-2 with TRBJ2-3; D gene ambiguous. The CDR3 contains 12 residues. From germline, CDR1 is SGHAT and CDR2 FQNNGV. The CDR3 DNA reads TGTGCCAGCAGCTTAGTACGTCTCGGACCAACCTTT. Translating gives CASSLVRLGPTF. The complete variable domain, with remaining parts taken from reference TRBV11-2 and TRBJ2-3, reads EAGVAQSPRYKIIEKRQSVAFWCNPISGHATLYWYQQILGQGPKLLIQFQNNGVVDDSQLPKDRFSAERLKGVDSTLKIQPAKLEDSAVYLCASSLVRLGPTFGPGTRLTVL.

The chain employs TRBV10-3 and TRBJ2-3; D is perhaps TRBD1 or TRBD2 (5 bases each). The germline V gene has CDR1 ENHRY and CDR2 SYGVKD. With 4 bases removed from V and 0 bases from J, the gap between germline ends came to 5 bases. This CDR3 spans 13 amino acids. Here the CDR3 DNA reads TGTGCCATCAGTGGGGGGAGCACAGATACGCAGTATTTT. Translated, it gives CAISGGSTDTQYF.

This clone was observed once. This rearrangement joins TRBV2 to TRBJ2-5, with 11 positions matching TRBD2. Per germline, CDR1 SNHLY and CDR2 FYNNEI. Losses at the gene ends were 7 bases for V and 5 bases for J; bases not matched to a gene: 3. The CDR3 contains 13 residues. This CDR3 reads CASTTSGIETQYF. The CDR3 DNA follows: TGTGCCAGCACGACTAGCGGGATTGAGACCCAGTACTTC. The full variable domain, in which reference TRBV2 and TRBJ2-5 provide the parts outside the CDR3, is EPEVTQTPSHQVTQMGQEVILRCVPISNHLYFYWYRQILGQKVEFLVSFYNNEISEKSEIFDDQFSVERPDGSNFTLKIRSTKLEDSAMYFCASTTSGIETQYFGPGTRLLVL.

This sequence joins TRBV19 and TRBJ1-2; maybe TRBD1 (5 bases). This CDR3 comprises 14 residues. The ends were cut back, 7 bases at V and 7 bases at J, with 19 bases in the middle. CDR1 is LNHDA, CDR2 SQIVND, per germline (reference sequence). CDR3 in amino acids: CASNLPGGVRGYTF. CDR3 DNA sequence: TGTGCCAGTAATCTACCGGGGGGAGTTCGTGGCTACACCTTC.

The genes are TRBV29-1 and TRBJ1-1, with a possible D match to TRBD1 (6 bases). V lost 5 bases and J lost 0, with 10 bases in between. The CDR3 runs 13 residues. CDR1 is SQVTM, CDR2 ANQGSEA, per germline. CDR3: CSVRGQLNTEAFF. CDR3 coding DNA: TGCAGCGTTCGGGGGCAGTTGAACACTGAAGCTTTCTTT.

V usage is TRBV4-1 and J usage is TRBJ2-1; no definite D call. The CDR3 has 18 amino acids. The V gene lost 1 base and the J gene lost 6 bases, with 22 bases spanning the gap. Germline lookup yields CDR1 MGHRA and CDR2 YSYEKL. CDR3 DNA: TGCGCCAGCAGCCAAGGCCTAGGGATAGGGCAGTATCTCAATGAGCAGTTCTTC. This gives the protein CASSQGLGIGQYLNEQFF.

The V call is TRBV5-1, the J call TRBJ2-7; either TRBD1 or TRBD2 may fit D (6 bases each). In germline, CDR1 is SGHRS, CDR2 YFSETQ. This CDR3 has 13 amino acids. V was cut by 7 bases and J by 2 bases, with 13 bases left in between. CDR3 protein: CASGGTSPYEQYF. The CDR3 nucleotides read TGCGCCAGCGGGGGGACAAGCCCCTACGAGCAGTACTTC.

This chain's CDR3 is CASSLAVSPYNEQFF. The CDR3, as DNA: TGTGCCAGCAGCTTAGCTGTGAGCCCCTACAATGAGCAGTTCTTC. The chain links TRBV7-9 to TRBJ2-1; unclear D gene. This CDR3 is 15 amino acids long. V was trimmed by 0 bases and J by 2 bases, leaving 8 bases between them. The germline V gene has CDR1 SEHNR and CDR2 FQNEAQ (reference sequence).

The chain has TRBV18 and TRBJ2-2; 7 nucleotides agree with TRBD1. The CDR3 extends over 15 amino acids. Looked up from germline, CDR1 is KGHSH and CDR2 is LQKENI. Trimming removed 2 bases from V and 4 bases from J; junction bases left unmatched: 4. CDR3 DNA: TGTGCCAGCTCACCAAACAGGGGAAGCACCGGGGAGCTGTTTTTT. Translating it yields CASSPNRGSTGELFF.

The chain joins TRBV18 to TRBJ2-5; no firm D call. This CDR3 spans 13 amino acids. In germline, CDR1 is KGHSH, CDR2 LQKENI. V was shortened by 6 bases and J by 0 bases, with 8 bases between the two germline ends. This CDR3 is CASSPIDQETQYF. The CDR3 coding sequence is TGTGCCAGCTCCCCAATCGACCAAGAGACCCAGTACTTC.

J is TRBJ1-3 and V is TRBV7-9; D perhaps matches TRBD1 (5 bases). The CDR3 runs 17 residues. Trimming left V 6 bases short and J 0 bases short, with 18 bases between. Looked up from germline, CDR1 is SEHNR and CDR2 is FQNEAQ (reference sequence). CDR3: CASRLSRDGPSGNTIYF. CDR3 nucleotides: TGTGCCAGCAGACTGAGCCGGGACGGACCCTCTGGAAACACCATATATTTT.

This chain joins TRBV7-9 and TRBJ2-3, with D uncertain. CDR3 length: 18 residues. V was shortened by 1 base and J by 1 base, with 18 bases between the two germline ends. The V gene's germline CDR1 is SEHNR and CDR2 FQNEAQ (reference sequence). The chain's CDR3 is CASSLGRLAIIGTDTQYF. The CDR3 region has the DNA TGTGCCAGCAGCTTAGGCCGCCTGGCGATTATAGGCACAGATACGCAGTATTTT.

V gene TRBV30 combines with J gene TRBJ1-3; D remains unclear. The CDR3 is 11 amino acids. Germline CDR1 reads GTSNPN; CDR2 reads SVGIG (reference sequence). V lost 2 bases and J 4 bases, leaving 3 bases between the germline ends. Here the CDR3 DNA reads TGTGCCTGGAGTCTAGGAAACACCATATATTTT. It specifies CAWSLGNTIYF.

V and J are TRBV11-3 and TRBJ2-2; D is unresolved. In germline, CDR1 is SGHNT, CDR2 YENEEA. V lost 0 bases to trimming and J lost 4 bases, with 3 bases between them. The CDR3 contains 13 residues. The CDR3 DNA is TGTGCCAGCAGCTTAGATCGCACCGGGGAGCTGTTTTTT. Its translation is CASSLDRTGELFF.

The genes are TRBV9 and TRBJ2-7; 12 bases fit TRBD2. The CDR3 sequence is 14 residues long. Germline V gene lookup returns CDR1 SGDLS and CDR2 YYNGEE. J lost 4 bases, V lost 4 bases, and 3 bases had no gene match. CDR3 protein: CASSPGTSGYEQYF. The CDR3 DNA is TGTGCCAGCAGCCCAGGGACTAGCGGGTACGAGCAGTACTTC.

This chain connects TRBV30 to TRBJ2-3; D is ambiguous. This CDR3 is built from 11 residues. Per the germline V gene, CDR1 is GTSNPN and CDR2 is SVGIG (reference sequence). The V end was cut by 1 base, the J end by 4 bases, with 3 bases between. DNA for the CDR3: TGTGCCTGGAGTGCTGCAGATACGCAGTATTTT. It encodes CAWSAADTQYF. Variable domain in full (rest from reference TRBV30 and TRBJ2-3): SQTIHQWPATLVQPVGSPLSLECTVEGTSNPNLYWYRQAAGRGLQLLFYSVGIGQISSEVPQNLSASRPQDRQFILSSKKLLLSDSGFYLCAWSAADTQYFGPGTRLTVL.

This chain links TRBV10-3 with TRBJ1-2; 12 bases align to TRBD1. The CDR3 spans 15 residues. V dropped 7 bases and J dropped 4; count of bases not matched to a gene: 7. Looked up from germline, CDR1 is ENHRY and CDR2 is SYGVKD. CDR3 sequence reads: CAINKGTGGGYGYTF. CDR3 DNA: TGTGCCATCAACAAGGGGACAGGGGGCGGCTATGGCTACACCTTC.

The V and J genes are TRBV30 and TRBJ2-7; D gene uncertain. Germline V CDR1 and CDR2: GTSNPN, SVGIG (reference sequence). The V end lost 1 base, the J end lost 4 bases, and 17 bases lay between the germline ends. The CDR3 is made up of 15 amino acids. In nucleotides, the CDR3 is TGTGCCTGGAGTGGAAGGACGGAAGGTCGTTACGAGCAGTACTTC. This codes for CAWSGRTEGRYEQYF.

The V and J genes are TRBV7-7 and TRBJ2-1; D is possibly TRBD2 (6 bases). Trimming removed 3 bases from V and 5 bases from J, with 11 bases in between. Germline values: CDR1 SSHAT, CDR2 FNYEAQ (reference sequence). The CDR3 consists of 14 residues. The CDR3 region is CASSFSGANNEQFF. DNA of the CDR3: TGTGCCAGCAGCTTTAGCGGAGCCAACAATGAGCAGTTCTTC. The entire variable domain, with the rest obtained from reference TRBV7-7 and TRBJ2-1, is as follows: GAGVSQSPRYKVTKRGQDVTLRCDPISSHATLYWYQQALGQGPEFLTYFNYEAQPDKSGLPSDRFSAERPEGSISTLTIQRTEQRDSAMYRCASSFSGANNEQFFGPGTRLTVL.

This chain connects TRBV19 to TRBJ1-5; D is possibly TRBD1 (6 bases). The CDR3 spans 15 residues. With 6 bases removed from V and 1 base from J, the gap between germline ends came to 13 bases. Germline values: CDR1 LNHDA, CDR2 SQIVND (reference sequence). CDR3: CASRQNGGSNQPQHF. Here the CDR3 DNA reads TGTGCCAGTAGACAGAACGGGGGCAGCAATCAGCCCCAGCATTTT.

The chain couples TRBV6-1 to TRBJ2-5, with 12 positions matching TRBD1. The end of the DNA is better explained by TRBJ2-7, so the J call may be wrong. The CDR3 covers 19 residues. The germline V gene has CDR1 MNHNS and CDR2 SASEGT. CDR3 loop: CASSASIWDRGRGPYEQYF. CDR3 coding DNA: TGTGCCAGCAGTGCCTCAATTTGGGACAGGGGGCGGGGACCCTACGAGCAGTACTTC.

The chain is built from TRBV18 and TRBJ2-1, with 8 nucleotides matching TRBD2. V dropped 2 bases and J dropped 9; count of bases not matched to a gene: 9. The CDR3 is 15 amino acids. Germline V gene data show CDR1 as KGHSH and CDR2 as LQKENI. As DNA, the CDR3 is TGTGCCAGCTCACCATTGGCGGGAGGCACTGCTGAGCAGTTCTTC. Encoded protein: CASSPLAGGTAEQFF.

V and J are TRBV15 and TRBJ1-1; D ambiguous. The CDR3 is made up of 13 amino acids. Germline V lookup: CDR1 LNHNV, CDR2 YYDKDF (reference sequence). V lost 3 bases and J lost 3, with 8 bases in between. CDR3 amino acids: CATSSDRDTEAFF. The CDR3 nucleotides are TGTGCCACCAGCAGTGACCGGGACACTGAAGCTTTCTTT. The full variable domain, in which reference TRBV15 and TRBJ1-1 provide the parts outside the CDR3, is DAMVIQNPRYQVTQFGKPVTLSCSQTLNHNVMYWYQQKSSQAPKLLFHYYDKDFNNEADTPDNFQSRRPNTSFCFLDIRSPGLGDTAMYLCATSSDRDTEAFFGQGTRLTVV.

V and J are TRBV6-6 and TRBJ1-3; D may be TRBD1 (5 bases). In germline, CDR1 is MNHNY, CDR2 SVGAGI (reference sequence). The CDR3 loop spans 14 amino acids. V lost 4 bases to trimming and J lost 3 bases, with 10 bases between them. The chain's CDR3 is CASSWGDGGNTIYF. The CDR3 DNA sequence: TGTGCCAGCAGTTGGGGGGACGGTGGAAACACCATATATTTT.

In its sample, this clone was seen once. The chain carries TRBV10-3 and TRBJ1-2; D might be TRBD1 (5 bases). Germline V CDR1 and CDR2: ENHRY, SYGVKD. V was trimmed by 0 bases and J by 3 bases, leaving 8 bases between them. The CDR3 contains 14 residues. CDR3 in DNA: TGTGCCATCAGTGAGTCAAGAGGGGACTATGGCTACACCTTC. It is translated as CAISESRGDYGYTF.

In this sample, this clone turned up once. The rearrangement joins TRBV5-1 to TRBJ2-5, with D perhaps assigned TRBD1 or TRBD2 (5 bases each). V was clipped by 3 bases and J by 2 bases, with 11 bases between them. The CDR3 sequence is 14 residues long. Looked up from germline, CDR1 is SGHRS and CDR2 is YFSETQ. The CDR3: CASSSGTQQETQYF. The DNA of the CDR3 is TGCGCCAGCAGCTCCGGGACGCAACAAGAGACCCAGTACTTC.

The chain couples TRBV6-6 to TRBJ2-2; the D gene is possibly TRBD1 (6 bases). This CDR3 contains 14 residues. Deletions cut 2 bases from V and 4 bases from J, with 8 bases between. The germline V gene has CDR1 MNHNY and CDR2 SVGAGI (reference sequence). Here the CDR3 DNA reads TGTGCCAGCAGTTACCTACAGGGCACCGGGGAGCTGTTTTTT. Its translation is CASSYLQGTGELFF.